The 8 T cell receptor beta chains listed next were all sequenced from one sample in a study of OX40 agonist ivuxolimab in advanced cancers. Libraries were prepared by immunoSEQ multiplex PCR; TCRdb keeps only in-frame clonotypes and omits some of them. Among tens of thousands of clones listed, 88% were seen once. This specimen was CD4+ or CD8+ T cells sorted from blood, taken in a trial of the OX40 agonist ivuxolimab. These receptors were taken from an adult with an advanced solid tumor such as melanoma, head and neck, liver or kidney cancer.

With regard to this clone: The same CDR3 can be traced to other DNA sequences in this sample. The chain recombines TRBV7-2 with TRBJ2-1, with D unresolved. Germline CDR1 and CDR2: SGHTA and FQGNSA. The CDR3 is 13 amino acids. V was cut by 3 bases and J by 5 bases, with 8 bases left in between. CDR3 nucleotides: TGTGCCAGCAGCTTTAACCGGGACAATGAGCAGTTCTTC. This sequence encodes CASSFNRDNEQFF. The full variable domain, in which reference TRBV7-2 and TRBJ2-1 provide the parts outside the CDR3, is GAGVSQSPSNKVTEKGKDVELRCDPISGHTALYWYRQSLGQGLEFLIYFQGNSAPDKSGLPSDRFSAERTGGSVSTLTIQRTQQEDSAVYLCASSFNRDNEQFFGPGTRLTVL.

J is TRBJ1-6 and V is TRBV15; TRBD1 agrees at 8 bases. Germline V gene lookup returns CDR1 LNHNV and CDR2 YYDKDF (reference sequence). V lost 3 bases to trimming and J lost 9 bases; unmatched junction nucleotides: 13. The CDR3 loop spans 17 amino acids. The CDR3 coding sequence is TGTGCCACCAGCAGGGACAGGGAGCCGACGGGTAGTTCACCCCTCCACTTT. This gives the protein CATSRDREPTGSSPLHF.

The V call is TRBV7-2, the J call TRBJ2-2; either TRBD1 or TRBD2 may fit D (5 bases each). V gave up 1 base and J gave up 8 bases, with 8 bases separating them. The length of the CDR3 is 13 residues. Germline values: CDR1 SGHTA, CDR2 FQGNSA. CDR3 residues: CASSLGGLGELFF. The DNA for the CDR3 is TGTGCCAGCAGCTTAGGGGGGTTGGGGGAGCTGTTTTTT.

The chain employs TRBV28 and TRBJ1-2, with D tentatively TRBD1 (5 bases). Per germline, CDR1 MDHEN and CDR2 SYDVKM. Trimming removed 6 bases from V and 4 bases from J, with 18 bases in between. This CDR3 region has 15 residues. CDR3 sequence: CASSPSRDRAYGYTF. CDR3 coding DNA: TGTGCCAGCAGCCCCAGCCGGGACCGAGCCTATGGCTACACCTTC.

The chain employs TRBV19 and TRBJ2-1; perhaps TRBD2 as D (5 bases). V dropped 6 bases and J dropped 0 bases, with 15 bases sitting between them. Germline-derived CDR1 and CDR2 are LNHDA and SQIVND (reference sequence). The CDR3 has 16 residues. Written as DNA, the CDR3 is TGTGCCAGTAGCTCCTTAAGCGGAAGCTCCTACAATGAGCAGTTCTTC. Protein sequence: CASSSLSGSSYNEQFF.

This clone was observed a few times. Other DNA sequences in this sample translate to the same CDR3. The V gene is TRBV5-4, the J gene TRBJ1-1; TRBD1 might be the D (6 bases). Germline V lookup: CDR1 SGHNT, CDR2 YYREEE (reference sequence). The CDR3 runs to 16 residues. V lost 2 bases to trimming and J lost 2 bases, with 16 bases between them. This chain's CDR3 is CASSFPYTGPNTEAFF. The CDR3 nucleotides read TGTGCCAGCAGCTTCCCCTACACAGGGCCTAACACTGAAGCTTTCTTT.

The chain employs TRBV18 and TRBJ2-6, with D unresolved. The germline V gene encodes CDR1 KGHSH and CDR2 LQKENI. V shed 0 bases and J shed 2 bases, with 5 bases lying between them. This CDR3 is 15 amino acids long. CDR3 DNA: TGTGCCAGCTCACCACCTTACCCTGGGGCCAACGTCCTGACTTTC. This translates into CASSPPYPGANVLTF.

This chain links TRBV7-2 with TRBJ1-2, with 7 bases that match TRBD1. Germline-derived CDR1 and CDR2 are SGHTA and FQGNSA. The CDR3 length is 14 residues. The V and J ends lost 1 base and 7 bases, in that order; junction bases with no gene match: 6. CDR3 sequence: CASSLEDRVGGYTF. The DNA of the CDR3 is TGTGCCAGCAGCTTAGAAGACAGGGTTGGTGGCTACACCTTC.